This TCR beta chain stems from a study of technical replicates of blood from a handful of donors. Trimming cost V 2 bases and J 1 base, with 21 bases left between them. CDR1 and CDR2 (germline): MDHEN, SYDVKM. The CDR3 contains 20 residues. The method was immunoSEQ multiplex PCR; TCRdb's version includes in-frame clones alone and lacks a portion of them. This sample yields 56,000 or so clones, of which roughly 96% are seen a single time; 3.1% belongs to the top ten. This chain links TRBV28 with TRBJ1-6; possibly TRBD1 for D (6 bases). The sequencing sample was made of PBMCs. This sequence originates from a human donor in good health. Some clones in this sample may be carry-over from other donors' samples. In DNA, the CDR3 is TGTGCCAGCAGTTTAGCATCGGCAGGGGCTATGCAGTCCTATAATTCACCCCTCCACTTT. Translated, it gives CASSLASAGAMQSYNSPLHF.